These 15 T cell receptor beta chains share one sample of origin, sequenced in a study of OX40 agonist ivuxolimab in advanced cancers. Clones were read by immunoSEQ multiplex PCR, and TCRdb kept only the in-frame ones, dropping some. The table lists around 80,000 clones, approximately 89% of them singletons. This material consisted of CD4+ or CD8+ T cells sorted from blood, taken in a trial of the OX40 agonist ivuxolimab. All receptors come from an adult with an advanced solid tumor such as melanoma, head and neck, liver or kidney cancer.

The rearrangement uses TRBV5-1 and TRBJ2-3, with D perhaps TRBD1 (6 bases). Germline CDR1 and CDR2: SGHRS and YFSETQ. V lost 4 bases and J 1 base, leaving 19 bases between the germline ends. The CDR3 contains 17 residues. The CDR3 is CASSAKTGLMGTDTQYF. In nucleotides, the CDR3 is TGCGCCAGCAGCGCCAAGACAGGACTTATGGGCACAGATACGCAGTATTTT.

The chain uses TRBV5-4 and TRBJ1-1, with 7 bases matching TRBD1. The V gene's germline CDR1 is SGHNT and CDR2 YYREEE (reference sequence). The CDR3 is made up of 14 amino acids. The V gene end was trimmed by 4 bases and the J gene end by 0 bases; junction bases not matched to a gene: 3. The DNA for the CDR3 is TGTGCCAGCAGCGGAGGGGGCCTGAACACTGAAGCTTTCTTT. Protein: CASSGGGLNTEAFF.

The chain joins TRBV19 to TRBJ2-7, with 11 bases fitting TRBD1. The CDR3 loop spans 15 amino acids. Germline lookup yields CDR1 LNHDA and CDR2 SQIVND (reference sequence). J lost 1 base, V lost 5 bases, and 4 bases had no gene match. The CDR3 DNA sequence: TGTGCCAGTAGTGGTTGGGACAGGGGGTCCTACGAGCAGTACTTC. Its protein product is CASSGWDRGSYEQYF.

CDR3 bases: TGTGCCAGTAGTATAGAGGGGGCATGGGCTCAGCCCCAGCATTTT. Encoded protein: CASSIEGAWAQPQHF. The rearrangement uses TRBV19 and TRBJ1-5; TRBD1 is a possible D gene (6 bases). This CDR3 has 15 residues. Germline assignment: CDR1 LNHDA and CDR2 SQIVND (reference sequence). The V and J ends lost 0 bases and 6 bases respectively, with 12 bases between them.

As to this clone: This CDR3 is also generated by other DNA sequences in the sample. This chain connects TRBV6-5 to TRBJ1-2; 9 nucleotides match TRBD1. Per the germline V gene, CDR1 is MNHEY and CDR2 is SVGAGI. V lost 6 bases to trimming and J lost 4 bases; unmatched junction nucleotides: 6. The CDR3 consists of 14 residues. CDR3 coding DNA: TGTGCCAGCAGGAAACAGGGGGCAGGCTATGGCTACACCTTC. Translating it yields CASRKQGAGYGYTF.

V is TRBV28 and J is TRBJ2-6, with D possibly being TRBD2 (5 bases). CDR3 length equals 14 residues. In germline, CDR1 is MDHEN, CDR2 SYDVKM. Trimming took 8 bases from V and 4 from J, leaving 12 bases between them. CDR3 bases: TGTGCCAGCGTTGGGTGGAGGGGGGCCAACGTCCTGACTTTC. This gives the protein CASVGWRGANVLTF.

The chain employs TRBV28 and TRBJ2-7; TRBD1 agrees at 9 bases. Germline V gene data show CDR1 as MDHEN and CDR2 as SYDVKM. The CDR3 sequence is 13 residues long. V shed 10 bases and J 2 bases; nucleotides not matched to a gene: 6. The CDR3 nucleotides are TGTGCCACCATAGGGGACAGGGCCTACGAGCAGTACTTC. The encoded protein is CATIGDRAYEQYF.

The chain couples TRBV28 to TRBJ1-4, with 10 bases aligning to TRBD1. From germline, CDR1 is MDHEN and CDR2 SYDVKM. The CDR3 covers 16 residues. Unmatched junction bases numbered 13, after V lost 5 bases and J lost 10 bases. The CDR3 bases are TGTGCCAGCAGTCTGGGGACAGGGGCCCCATTGGGAAAACTGTTTTTT. This encodes CASSLGTGAPLGKLFF.

The chain links TRBV5-1 to TRBJ2-1; TRBD1 or TRBD2 may be the D gene (6 bases each). Trimming took off 4 bases at V and 0 bases at J, with 11 bases between the two ends. The CDR3 has 15 amino acids. Germline CDR1 and CDR2: SGHRS and YFSETQ. In nucleotides, the CDR3 is TGCGCCAGCAGCCGAGGGGGGAGCTCCTACAATGAGCAGTTCTTC. It translates to CASSRGGSSYNEQFF.

This sequence joins TRBV5-6 and TRBJ2-7; 11 bases are a match to TRBD2. The V segment lost 4 bases and the J segment 3 bases; nucleotides outside the gene matches: 6. In germline, CDR1 is SGHDT, CDR2 YYEEEE. The CDR3 is 15 amino acids. The CDR3 nucleotides read TGTGCCAGCAGCAGCCTAGCGGGGGGTCGCTACGAGCAGTACTTC. Its translation is CASSSLAGGRYEQYF.

This clone was found once. V usage is TRBV12-5 and J usage is TRBJ1-2; unclear D gene. The V and J ends lost 2 bases and 8 bases respectively, with 24 bases between them. The CDR3 sequence is 17 residues long. Germline values: CDR1 LGHNT, CDR2 FRNRAP. The CDR3 loop reads CASGLFIGTATMGGYTF. The CDR3 DNA follows: TGTGCTAGTGGTTTGTTCATCGGAACCGCTACTATGGGCGGCTACACCTTC.

This clone was counted between two and nine times. CDR3 region: CASSVEQGVADTQYF. The CDR3 DNA reads TGTGCCAGCAGCGTAGAACAGGGGGTAGCAGATACGCAGTATTTT. The chain employs TRBV9 and TRBJ2-3; 8 nucleotides match TRBD1. V shed 0 bases, J shed 4 bases, and the junction held 4 bases outside the gene matches. The CDR3 runs to 15 residues. Germline CDR1 and CDR2: SGDLS and YYNGEE.

The chain is built from TRBV19 and TRBJ2-3, with D possibly matching TRBD2 (7 bases). Trimming stripped 5 bases from V and 3 bases from J, with 24 bases between. This CDR3 is built from 18 residues. CDR1 LNHDA and CDR2 SQIVND come from the germline V gene (reference sequence). The DNA of the CDR3 is TGTGCCAGTAGTTTTTTCCCAGGGGACGCGGGGGTTACAGATACGCAGTATTTT. Translating it yields CASSFFPGDAGVTDTQYF.

This chain links TRBV25-1 with TRBJ1-6; D ambiguous. The CDR3 has 12 amino acids. CDR1 and CDR2 from the germline V gene are MGHDK and SYGVNS. V lost 3 bases and J 10 bases, leaving 7 bases between the germline ends. CDR3 sequence: CASSDVFSPLHF. The CDR3 region has the DNA TGTGCCAGCAGTGACGTTTTCTCACCCCTCCACTTT.

V is TRBV6-5 and J is TRBJ2-5; a weak D match, TRBD1 (5 bases). There are 15 residues in the CDR3. CDR1 and CDR2 (germline): MNHEY, SVGAGI. V was clipped by 8 bases and J by 4 bases, with 20 bases between them. CDR3 region: CASSRGGARGETQYF. The CDR3 region has the DNA TGTGCCAGCTCGAGAGGCGGAGCAAGGGGAGAGACCCAGTACTTC.